This TCR beta chain was obtained from a study of lymphopenia after photon versus proton radiotherapy (dated by TCRdb to between 2017 and 2020). About the study as a whole: The study compared the immunological effects of photon versus proton radiation therapy in patients with gastrointestinal tumors who developed high-grade lymphopenia. The cohort comprised more than 15 patients with gastrointestinal tumors who received either photon or proton therapy and then developed lymphopenia. The study was designed to characterize how the impact on the immune system differs between the two radiation modalities. The research as a whole found: Once the lymphocyte count had reached its nadir, the repertoires of photon-treated patients showed oligoclonal expansion, particularly of CD8+ Temra cells, and this expansion drove the decline in diversity. During treatment, patients who received proton therapy stayed relatively stable, whereas patients who received photon therapy lost naive T cells and TCR diversity and gained effector/memory populations. Across the cohort, an inverse correlation was found between a larger post-nadir drop in TCR diversity and overall survival time among patients who died. The survival association was assessed only in patients who died, and better survival with proton therapy was presented by the authors as a possibility rather than a demonstrated result.

On this clone: What this receptor recognizes is not known. Base qualities were left out, and no much larger clone turns up one base away.

Deletion took 0 bases off V and 4 bases off J, with a span of 9 bases between the germline ends. CDR1 and CDR2 were assigned from the germline V gene (reference sequence) as GTSNPN and SVGIG. Including the terminal cysteine and phenylalanine, the CDR3 comprises 13 residues. Kept here is only the CDR3 DNA, which spans 39 bases and is read in frame from base 1. Libraries were built with the immunoSEQ multiplex PCR assay. Deep sequencing of rearranged TCR beta loci, alongside multiparametric flow cytometry, was used to profile T cell repertoires. The clones in this table, taken by TCRdb from immuneACCESS, are in-frame only. Not every clone is retained; where verified, under half of the shortfall comes from an unresolved V gene, and the cause of the rest is unknown. The sample table lists about 14,000 clones, 65% to 85% of them with a count of one. The ten largest clones take up 27% of the sample.

The starting material was peripheral blood, obtained from a patient treated with photon-based radiotherapy. The chain is encoded by TRBV30 joined to TRBJ1-2, with TRBD1 perhaps the D gene, on 5 matching bases. This sequence originates from a man aged 50 to 59 with gastric cancer. The CDR3 protein sequence reads: CAWSVPGLYGYTF. The bases read TGTGCCTGGAGTGTACCGGGACTCTATGGCTACACCTTC.